These T cell receptor beta chains were read from a single sample in a study of CD8 T cells in Susac syndrome. One entry per CDR3 protein, called by TCRdb with MiXCR from the immunoSEQ multiplex PCR reads. Of roughly 150,000 distinct CDR3 sequences in the sample, 93% were seen once. Sequenced: CD4+ T cells from PBMCs. Receptors originate from a human donor in good health. CDR3s include the opening cysteine and the closing phenylalanine or tryptophan. The D gene is left open where the match is weak.

>TRBV3-1|TRBJ2-7|NA
CASSQEGSSYEQYF
TGTGCCAGCAGCCAAGAGGGCAGCTCCTACGAGCAGTACTTC
>TRBV29-1|TRBJ1-2|NA
CSVDRANYGYTF
TGCAGCGTTGATCGAGCTAACTATGGCTACACCTTC
>TRBV2|TRBJ1-6|NA
CASKVRSNSPLHF
TGTGCCAGCAAGGTCAGATCAAATTCACCCCTCCACTTT
>TRBV5-1|TRBJ2-5|NA
CASSLDRSQETQYF
TGCGCCAGCAGCTTGGACAGGTCGCAAGAGACCCAGTACTTC
>TRBV2|TRBJ2-6|TRBD2
CASGREAGANVLTF
TGTGCCAGTGGGCGGGAGGCTGGGGCCAACGTCCTGACTTTC
>TRBV11-2|TRBJ2-3|NA
CASSLGTAGDTQYF
TGTGCCAGCAGCTTAGGGACAGCTGGAGATACGCAGTATTTT
>TRBV6-6|TRBJ2-6|NA
CASSYGHRSGANVLTF
TGTGCCAGCAGTTACGGCCACCGCTCTGGGGCCAACGTCCTGACTTTC
>TRBV27|TRBJ2-2|NA
CASEDAGELFF
TGTGCCAGTGAGGATGCCGGGGAGCTGTTTTTT
>TRBV5-1|TRBJ1-2|NA
CASSLDHLTDGYTF
TGCGCCAGCAGCTTGGATCACCTTACGGATGGCTACACCTTC
>TRBV7-2|TRBJ2-3|NA
CASSLGGLDYNTQYF
TGTGCCAGCAGCTTAGGTGGGCTAGATTACAATACGCAGTATTTT